Listed below are T cell receptor beta chains from one sample, sequenced in a study of cytomegalovirus exposure and HLA in healthy donors. Assay used: immunoSEQ multiplex PCR; TCRdb lists only in-frame clones, some missing. The repertoire has about 150,000 clones, 70% to 90% of them found once; the top ten carry more than 1.5%. Specimen: PBMCs. The receptors originated from a man aged 40-50 years in good health and CMV-seronegative. CDR3s include the opening cysteine and the closing phenylalanine or tryptophan. A D gene is named only where the DNA matches it firmly. Not all rows give a size; the values are once, few, many and, for expanded clones, a class.

.,TRBJ2-2,TRBV5-1,.,TGCGCCAGCCACAGGGAATGGACCGGGGAGCTGTTTTTT,CASHREWTGELFF
TRBD2,TRBJ2-2,TRBV5-4,.,TGTGCCACTCAGGGACTAGCGGGTGCCGGGGAGCTGTTTTTT,CATQGLAGAGELFF
TRBD2,TRBJ2-1,TRBV4-2,few,TGTGCCAGCAGCCCCGGGACTAGCGGGAGCGAGCAACCTCCTTATACGTTCTTC,CASSPGTSGSEQPPYTFF
TRBD1,TRBJ1-2,TRBV19,.,TGTGCCAGTAGTGGCCTAGGGACAGGCTATGGCTACACCTTC,CASSGLGTGYGYTF
TRBD1,TRBJ1-4,TRBV7-2,.,TGTGCCAGCAGCTTACCGACAGGGGTACACGAAAAACTGTTTTTT,CASSLPTGVHEKLFF
TRBD1,TRBJ2-1,TRBV5-1,once,TGCGCCAGCAGCCTAACCCGGACAGGGGGCAAGAATGAGCAGTTCTTC,CASSLTRTGGKNEQFF
TRBD2,TRBJ2-7,TRBV6-5,.,TGTGCCAGCAGTTACTCGCCTAGCGGGAGTTACGAGCAGTACTTC,CASSYSPSGSYEQYF
.,TRBJ2-1,TRBV27,.,TGTGCCAGCAGGGACAGCTCCTACAATGAGCAGTTCTTC,CASRDSSYNEQFF
TRBD2,TRBJ2-3,TRBV29-1,.,TGCAGCGTGCCCGGACTAGCGGGGAGCACAGATACGCAGTATTTT,CSVPGLAGSTDTQYF
.,TRBJ1-5,TRBV28,.,TGTGCCAGCAGCGGGATGTCCGGTCAGCCCCAGCATTTT,CASSGMSGQPQHF
TRBD1,TRBJ2-3,TRBV27,.,TGTGCCAGCAGTTGGGGACAGGGGACAGATACGCAGTATTTT,CASSWGQGTDTQYF
.,TRBJ1-3,TRBV4-1,.,TGCGCCAGCAGCCAAGATATCCCTGGAAACACCATATATTTT,CASSQDIPGNTIYF
.,TRBJ2-5,TRBV5-1,.,TGCGCCAGCAGCTTGGAGGGGACTGGAGGGGAGACCCAGTACTTC,CASSLEGTGGETQYF
TRBD1,TRBJ1-5,TRBV7-8,.,TGTGCCAGCAGCTTATCCGGGACAGCTAGCAATCAGCCCCAGCATTTT,CASSLSGTASNQPQHF
TRBD1,TRBJ1-1,TRBV28,.,TGTGCCAGCAGAATTGGCCGGGACAGGGAAGCTTTCTTT,CASRIGRDREAFF
.,TRBJ2-7,TRBV27,.,TGTGCCAGCAGTCCGAGACAGGTCTCCTACGAGCAGTACTTC,CASSPRQVSYEQYF
.,TRBJ1-2,TRBV19,.,TGTGCCAGCTCACAAGGCGGAGGCTACACCTTC,CASSQGGGYTF
.,TRBJ2-3,TRBV5-8,.,TGTGCCAGCAGCTTGGTCGGCGGGAGCACAGATACGCAGTATTTT,CASSLVGGSTDTQYF
.,TRBJ2-2,TRBV29-1,.,TGCAGCGTTAGAGAGGAGAGGTTCGGCGGGGAGCTGTTTTTT,CSVREERFGGELFF
TRBD1,TRBJ2-3,TRBV5-1,.,TGCGCCAGCAGCTTCGACAGGGCGGCAGATACGCAGTATTTT,CASSFDRAADTQYF
TRBD2,TRBJ2-1,TRBV7-2,.,TGTGCCAGCAGCGTCCTAGCGGGAGGGTTTGATGAGCAGTTCTTC,CASSVLAGGFDEQFF
TRBD1,TRBJ1-5,TRBV7-7,.,TGTGCTAGCAGCCGTATTGGGACAGGGAGGACGGACAGCAATCAGCCCCAGCATTTT,CASSRIGTGRTDSNQPQHF
.,TRBJ1-1,TRBV4-1,.,TGCGCCAGCAGCCAAGAGAGGGTCTCTGAAGCTTTCTTT,CASSQERVSEAFF
TRBD2,TRBJ2-1,TRBV7-8,once,TGTGCCAGCAGCTTAGGGCGGGAGTCTGCATACAATGAGCAGTTCTTC,CASSLGRESAYNEQFF
.,TRBJ1-3,TRBV19,.,TGTGCCAGTACCCACGGAGGCCTTTTCTCTGGAAACACCATATATTTT,CASTHGGLFSGNTIYF
TRBD1,TRBJ2-3,TRBV29-1,.,TGCAGCGTTGATCGTCGGACAGGGGGGGCAGATACGCAGTATTTT,CSVDRRTGGADTQYF
TRBD1,TRBJ1-2,TRBV5-1,.,TGCGCCAGCAGCTTTACACAGGGGCGGGATGGCTACACCTTC,CASSFTQGRDGYTF
.,TRBJ2-7,TRBV5-1,few,TGCGCCAGCAGCTTGGGGTTATTTACTACCTTCTCCTACGAGCAGTACTTC,CASSLGLFTTFSYEQYF
.,TRBJ2-5,TRBV5-4,.,TGTGCCAGCAGCTTGGAATCGGGGGTAAAGACCCAGTACTTC,CASSLESGVKTQYF
TRBD2,TRBJ2-3,TRBV9,.,TGTGCCAGCAGCGTTCCCCCGGGACTAGCGGGGGAGAGCACAGATACGCAGTATTTT,CASSVPPGLAGESTDTQYF
TRBD2,TRBJ2-1,TRBV9,.,TGTGCCAGCAGCGTAGGACTAGCGGGGGTAGAAGAGCAGTTCTTC,CASSVGLAGVEEQFF
TRBD1,TRBJ2-7,TRBV7-9,few,TGTGCCAGCAGCCTGACAGGGGGCGCAGCCGAGCAGTACTTC,CASSLTGGAAEQYF
.,TRBJ1-5,TRBV27,.,TGTGCCAGCAGTTTTGGGGGGGCAGGGAGCAATCAGCCCCAGCATTTT,CASSFGGAGSNQPQHF
TRBD1,TRBJ2-5,TRBV6-5,.,TGTGCCAGCAGTTACCTGACAGGGGGCTTGGAGACCCAGTACTTC,CASSYLTGGLETQYF
TRBD1,TRBJ1-2,TRBV5-4,.,TGTGCCAGCAGCTCAATCGACAGGGATGTTGGCTACACCTTC,CASSSIDRDVGYTF
.,TRBJ2-5,TRBV30,.,TGTGCCTGGAGTGTTCTCAGGGTGGAGACCCAGTACTTC,CAWSVLRVETQYF
.,TRBJ1-1,TRBV7-6,.,TGTGCCAGCAGCTTAGGGGGGGTTGCGAACACTGAAGCTTTCTTT,CASSLGGVANTEAFF
.,TRBJ2-1,TRBV5-5,few,TGTGCCAGCAGCGTTATCCGACTAGTGGTTGGTAGTGAGCAGTTCTTC,CASSVIRLVVGSEQFF
TRBD2,TRBJ2-1,TRBV4-3,.,TGCGCCAGCAGCCAAGATCGGCGGGGGGGGACTAGCTTCTTC,CASSQDRRGGTSFF
TRBD1,TRBJ2-3,TRBV5-4,.,TGTGCCAGCAGCATCCTCGACAGGGGGGTTACAGATACGCAGTATTTT,CASSILDRGVTDTQYF
.,TRBJ2-5,TRBV7-3,.,TGTGCCAGCAAGCTCGATAGATTCCAAGAGACCCAGTACTTC,CASKLDRFQETQYF
.,TRBJ2-1,TRBV7-8,.,TGTGCCAGCAGCGAAAACAGCTTAGGTAATGAGCAGTTCTTC,CASSENSLGNEQFF
TRBD2,TRBJ2-1,TRBV7-2,once,TGTGCCAGCAGCTTTTCAGCGGGAGTGTACAATGAGCAGTTCTTC,CASSFSAGVYNEQFF
.,TRBJ1-1,TRBV27,.,TGTGCCAGCAGTTTAGGTCAGAAGAACACTGAAGCTTTCTTT,CASSLGQKNTEAFF
TRBD2,TRBJ2-7,TRBV7-9,.,TGTGCCAGCAGCTCGATGACTAGCGGGGGGGTTCGCGAGCAGTACTTC,CASSSMTSGGVREQYF
.,TRBJ2-2,TRBV7-2,.,TGTGCCAGCAGCTTAGTTTTCGGGGACACCGGGGAGCTGTTTTTT,CASSLVFGDTGELFF
.,TRBJ2-5,TRBV7-3,.,TGTGCCAGCAGCTCCATTGGGGCAGCCCAAGAGACCCAGTACTTC,CASSSIGAAQETQYF
TRBD2,TRBJ2-7,TRBV7-2,.,TGTGCCAGCAGCTTAGGGGACTATGCTAAGCAGTACTTC,CASSLGDYAKQYF
.,TRBJ2-1,TRBV6-5,few,TGTGCCAGCAGTTACTCGAGGGGGGGCGCAGGTGAGCAGTTCTTC,CASSYSRGGAGEQFF
TRBD1,TRBJ1-1,TRBV7-2,.,TGTGCCAGCCGGGACAGGTTAGGGGAGACTGAAGCTTTCTTT,CASRDRLGETEAFF
.,TRBJ1-5,TRBV27,.,TGTGCCAGCAGTCCCATCAGGGGAATCAATCAGCCCCAGCATTTT,CASSPIRGINQPQHF
TRBD1,TRBJ2-1,TRBV5-1,.,TGCGCCAGCAGCGCCGGACAGGGGAGCTCCTACAATGAGCAGTTCTTC,CASSAGQGSSYNEQFF
.,TRBJ2-7,TRBV4-2,.,TGTGCCAGCAGCTGGACCGGGGATGACTACGAGCAGTACTTC,CASSWTGDDYEQYF
TRBD2,TRBJ2-7,TRBV9,.,TGTGCCAGCAGCCCCAGACTAGCGAGTGGATCCTACGAGCAGTACTTC,CASSPRLASGSYEQYF